Sequencing of this TCR beta chain was carried out in a study of cytomegalovirus exposure and HLA in healthy donors. This PCR relied on a set of 60 Vbeta primers and 13 Jbeta primers. TCRdb's table, derived via immunoSEQ multiplex PCR, lists solely in-frame clones and lacks some. This sample carries 200,000 or so clones, more than 65% of them seen once, and the ten largest clones take approximately 6%. The CDR3 has 13 amino acids. With 4 bases clipped from V and 4 bases from J, the junction kept 1 base outside the gene matches. Germline CDR1 LGHNA, CDR2 YNFKEQ. The genes are TRBV4-2 and TRBJ2-3, with 8 bases fitting TRBD1. Material for sequencing was PBMCs. The sequence was obtained from a woman in her twenties or thirties in good health and CMV-seropositive. CDR3 residues: CASSPTGADTQYF. The CDR3 nucleotides read TGTGCCAGCAGCCCGACAGGGGCAGATACGCAGTATTTT.